This T cell receptor beta chain appears in the sequencing data of a study of T cell repertoires in cytomegalovirus infection. Study-wide context: From public TCR beta signatures came an indication of both CMV infection and matching HLA type. Regarding the study as a whole: HLA-C-restricted CMV clonotypes gave the most frequent clonotype in two of eight donors.

This clonotype has only one observation. Its target is unknown. Its ends do not fully match the called genes, so a read error is possible. CDR3 length: 15 residues. Germline V gene data show CDR1 as DFQATT and CDR2 as SNEGSKA (reference sequence). From the reads, TCRdb called clonotypes with MiXCR, one entry per CDR3 protein. The sample yields approximately 400,000 distinct CDR3 sequences, under 40% seen once. The clonotype comes from a human donor in good health (CMV status not recorded). Some clones in this sample may be carry-over from other donors' samples. This chain links TRBV20-1 with TRBJ2-1; TRBD2 matches 15 bases. Material: PBMCs. For the CDR3, the DNA is TGCAGTGCCACCAAGGGACTAGCGGGGGGAAATGAGAAGTTCTTC. It is translated as CSATKGLAGGNEKFF.